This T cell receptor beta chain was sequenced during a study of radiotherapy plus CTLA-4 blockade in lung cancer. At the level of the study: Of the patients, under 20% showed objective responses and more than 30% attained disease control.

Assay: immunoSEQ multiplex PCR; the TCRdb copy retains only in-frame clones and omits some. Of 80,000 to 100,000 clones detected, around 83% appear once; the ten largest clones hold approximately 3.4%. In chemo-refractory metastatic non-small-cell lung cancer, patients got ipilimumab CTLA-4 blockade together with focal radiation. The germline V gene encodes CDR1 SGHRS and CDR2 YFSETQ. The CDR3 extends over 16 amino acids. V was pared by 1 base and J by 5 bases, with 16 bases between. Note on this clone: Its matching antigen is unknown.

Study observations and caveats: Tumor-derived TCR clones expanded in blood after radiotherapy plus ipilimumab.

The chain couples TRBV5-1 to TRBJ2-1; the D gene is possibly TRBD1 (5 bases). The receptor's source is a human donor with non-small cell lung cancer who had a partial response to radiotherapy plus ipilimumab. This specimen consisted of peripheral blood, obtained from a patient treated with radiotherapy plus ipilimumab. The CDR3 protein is CASSLLGAGLDNEQFF. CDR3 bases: TGCGCCAGCAGCTTGTTGGGTGCAGGGTTGGACAATGAGCAGTTCTTC.